A selection of T cell receptor beta chains follows, all from one sample in a study of T cells in Graves' hyperthyroidism and ophthalmopathy. One entry per CDR3 protein, called by TCRdb with MiXCR from the multiplex PCR reads. The data show 480,000 or so distinct CDR3 sequences, 46% seen once. The sequencing sample was made of peripheral blood or thyroid tissue (not recorded which). The origin of the receptors is an adult woman with Graves' disease, either hyperthyroidism or ophthalmopathy (not recorded which). The CDR3 runs from the conserved cysteine through the conserved F or W.

j_call v_call cdr3_aa
TRBJ1-6 TRBV6-5 CASSYSGTGGSPLHF
TRBJ2-5 TRBV4-1 CASSQGAILWGGSPKTQYF
TRBJ2-5 TRBV5-1 CASSLEAPDQETQYF
TRBJ2-5 TRBV10-3 CAISQGSPGGETQYF
TRBJ1-2 TRBV11-2 CASSSEGSGYTF
TRBJ1-4 TRBV28 CASRGGGIGEKLFF
TRBJ2-7 TRBV5-6 CASSFVLVGEQYF
TRBJ2-7 TRBV13 CASSQAGTEAYEQYF
TRBJ2-5 TRBV20-1 CSVPTSGSEDTQYF
TRBJ2-7 TRBV7-3 CASSIAGGPYEQYF
TRBJ2-2 TRBV6-1 CASSATTGGLFF
TRBJ2-5 TRBV7-3 CASSPGHSQETQYF
TRBJ2-5 TRBV2 CASSEGRHQETQYF
NA TRBV7-9 CASSYSRDLGETQYF
TRBJ2-5 TRBV10-1 CASSESALRPPLYF
TRBJ1-1 TRBV10-3 CAISEGGWDVLPSAFF
TRBJ1-2 TRBV7-3 CASSPEGPASYGYTF